What follows are 27 T cell receptor beta chains derived from one specimen sequenced in a study of blood T cell repertoires in COVID-19. Method: immunoSEQ multiplex PCR; TCRdb's copy keeps in-frame clones and lacks some. The table has approximately 49,000 clones, about 71% seen once; the top ten hold 8.8%. The sequenced material came from peripheral blood. The receptors were gathered from a woman aged 70-85 years with acute or convalescent COVID-19.

The V and J genes are TRBV7-2 and TRBJ2-1; 8 nucleotides line up with TRBD1. Germline loops: CDR1 SGHTA, CDR2 FQGNSA. V lost 3 bases to trimming and J lost 4 bases; unmatched junction nucleotides: 2. The CDR3 has 14 residues. This chain's CDR3 is CASSFGDRYNEQFF. The CDR3, as DNA: TGTGCCAGCAGCTTTGGGGACAGGTACAATGAGCAGTTCTTC.

This clone is medium-sized in the sample. The chain combines TRBV19 with TRBJ1-5; D is possibly TRBD1 (5 bases). The CDR3 is made up of 15 amino acids. The V and J ends lost 5 bases and 0 bases respectively, with 11 bases between them. Germline V gene lookup returns CDR1 LNHDA and CDR2 SQIVND (reference sequence). CDR3 amino acids: CASSFQQDSNQPQHF. CDR3 nucleotides: TGTGCCAGTAGTTTTCAACAGGATAGCAATCAGCCCCAGCATTTT.

The V and J genes are TRBV18 and TRBJ1-2, with 7 bases identical to TRBD1. Germline CDR1 reads KGHSH; CDR2 reads LQKENI. V gave up 6 bases and J gave up 4 bases; unmatched junction bases: 8. The CDR3 extends over 14 amino acids. CDR3 loop: CASSPGQAFYGYTF. The CDR3 bases are TGTGCCAGCTCCCCCGGACAGGCCTTCTATGGCTACACCTTC.

With respect to this clone: Other nucleotide sequences in the sample specify the same CDR3. The CDR3 sequence is CASSVGLAGTDTQYF. The CDR3, as DNA: TGTGCCAGCAGCGTAGGTCTAGCGGGGACAGATACGCAGTATTTT. The chain combines TRBV9 with TRBJ2-3, with 9 bases identical to TRBD2. The J segment lost 3 bases and the V segment lost 0 bases, leaving 2 bases of the junction unmatched. This CDR3 contains 15 residues. Per germline, CDR1 SGDLS and CDR2 YYNGEE.

The chain has TRBV6-5 and TRBJ1-1; D is uncertain. V was cut by 5 bases and J by 0 bases, with 10 bases left in between. Germline values: CDR1 MNHEY, CDR2 SVGAGI. There are 14 residues in the CDR3. The CDR3 spells CASSQPYLNTEAFF. The CDR3 bases are TGTGCCAGCAGTCAACCATACTTGAACACTGAAGCTTTCTTT.

The chain recombines TRBV5-1 with TRBJ2-5; 11 positions match TRBD2. The CDR3 contains 16 residues. J lost 3 bases, V lost 4 bases, and 8 bases had no gene match. Germline lookup yields CDR1 SGHRS and CDR2 YFSETQ. This CDR3 is CASSLSGTSGKETQYF. CDR3 nucleotide sequence: TGCGCCAGCAGCCTCTCCGGGACTAGCGGAAAAGAGACCCAGTACTTC.

This clone was observed a single time. The genes are TRBV19 and TRBJ2-7; a possible D gene is TRBD1 (5 bases). The length of the CDR3 is 12 residues. V was pared by 5 bases and J by 4 bases, with 9 bases between. Germline CDR1 LNHDA, CDR2 SQIVND (reference sequence). As DNA, the CDR3 is TGTGCCAGTAGTTCACAGGAGTACGAGCAGTACTTC. Protein: CASSSQEYEQYF. Based on the CDR3 plus reference TRBV19 and TRBJ2-7, the full variable domain is DGGITQSPKYLFRKEGQNVTLSCEQNLNHDAMYWYRQDPGQGLRLIYYSQIVNDFQKGDIAEGYSVSREKKESFPLTVTSAQKNPTAFYLCASSSQEYEQYFGPGTRLTVT.

The chain employs TRBV11-3 and TRBJ1-1; possibly TRBD1 for D (6 bases). Germline V lookup: CDR1 SGHNT, CDR2 YENEEA. The V gene lost 3 bases and the J gene lost 7 bases, with 9 bases spanning the gap. The CDR3 spans 12 residues. CDR3 amino acids: CASSFGRGEAFF. The CDR3 nucleotides are TGTGCCAGCAGCTTCGGCAGGGGTGAAGCTTTCTTT. Based on the CDR3 plus reference TRBV11-3 and TRBJ1-1, the full variable domain is EAGVVQSPRYKIIEKKQPVAFWCNPISGHNTLYWYLQNLGQGPELLIRYENEEAVDDSQLPKDRFSAERLKGVDSTLKIQPAELGDSAVYLCASSFGRGEAFFGQGTRLTVV.

The J gene is TRBJ2-7, the V gene TRBV6-2 or TRBV6-3; 8 nucleotides agree with TRBD1. CDR3 length: 14 amino acids. Germline V gene lookup returns CDR1 MNHEY and CDR2 SVGEGT. J gave up 2 bases and V 4 bases, and 4 bases lay outside the gene matches. The CDR3 loop is CASSSGQGAYEQYF. The CDR3 region has the DNA TGTGCCAGCAGTTCCGGACAGGGCGCCTACGAGCAGTACTTC.

This clone has a count of ten or more. The rearrangement joins TRBV29-1 to TRBJ2-1; 8 nucleotides agree with TRBD1. CDR3 length: 14 residues. V dropped 4 bases and J dropped 4; count of bases not matched to a gene: 6. CDR1 is SQVTM and CDR2 is ANQGSEA in the germline V gene. The CDR3 DNA sequence: TGCAGCGTTGGTGGACAGGGACCATACAATGAGCAGTTCTTC. Translating gives CSVGGQGPYNEQFF.

This clone showed up just a few times. In the same sample, other DNA sequences code for this CDR3. The rearrangement uses TRBV6-1 and TRBJ1-5; the D gene is possibly TRBD1 (6 bases). Trimming cost V 1 base and J 6 bases, with 10 bases left between them. Germline V lookup: CDR1 MNHNS, CDR2 SASEGT. The CDR3 contains 14 residues. The CDR3 protein is CASSEGQARQPQHF. CDR3 bases: TGTGCCAGCAGTGAAGGACAGGCCCGTCAGCCCCAGCATTTT.

The chain has TRBV25-1 and TRBJ1-2; D remains unclear. Germline values: CDR1 MGHDK, CDR2 SYGVNS. Trimming left V 3 bases short and J 1 base short, with 3 bases between. The CDR3 runs 12 residues. The CDR3 is CASSDHNYGYTF. Written as DNA, the CDR3 is TGTGCCAGCAGTGATCATAACTATGGCTACACCTTC.

This chain joins TRBV5-4 and TRBJ1-2; 9 bases line up with TRBD1. After removal of 3 bases from V and 2 bases from J, the junction contained 8 bases not matched to a gene. This CDR3 region has 16 residues. Per the germline V gene, CDR1 is SGHNT and CDR2 is YYREEE (reference sequence). CDR3 loop: CASSSGRQGGNYGYTF. CDR3 bases: TGTGCCAGCAGCTCGGGACGACAGGGGGGAAACTATGGCTACACCTTC.

This clone was detected a few times. This chain joins TRBV5-4 and TRBJ2-2, with 8 bases identical to TRBD1. Germline loops: CDR1 SGHNT, CDR2 YYREEE (reference sequence). V gave up 0 bases and J gave up 1 base; unmatched junction bases: 2. This CDR3 region has 16 residues. The chain's CDR3 is CASSLGGQVNTGELFF. In DNA form, the CDR3 reads TGTGCCAGCAGCTTGGGGGGACAGGTGAACACCGGGGAGCTGTTTTTT.

The CDR3 sequence is CASSQKKGLAGNNEQFF. CDR3 sequence (DNA): TGTGCCAGCAGTCAAAAGAAGGGACTAGCGGGAAACAATGAGCAGTTCTTC. The chain joins TRBV27 to TRBJ2-1; 13 bases align to TRBD2. The V and J ends lost 5 bases and 5 bases, in that order; junction bases with no gene match: 9. The CDR3 consists of 17 residues. The V gene's germline CDR1 is MNHEY and CDR2 SMNVEV (reference sequence).

Here the CDR3 reads CAGLAGGPYNEQFF. The DNA for the CDR3 is TGTGCCGGCTTAGCGGGGGGGCCCTACAATGAGCAGTTCTTC. The V call is TRBV2, the J call TRBJ2-1, with 11 bases fitting TRBD2. Germline V gene lookup returns CDR1 SNHLY and CDR2 FYNNEI. This CDR3 is built from 14 residues. Trimming cost V 11 bases and J 2 bases; bases outside gene matches: 5.

The CDR3 DNA reads as TGTGCCAGCAGTTTAATGGGCTGGAATCAGCCCCAGCATTTT. It is translated as CASSLMGWNQPQHF. This chain connects TRBV27 to TRBJ1-5; D ambiguous. Trimming pared 2 bases from V and 4 bases from J, leaving 9 bases between. CDR1 is MNHEY, CDR2 SMNVEV, per germline (reference sequence). This CDR3 has 14 residues.

This clone was observed many times. The rearrangement joins TRBV7-2 to TRBJ2-7; D unclear. CDR3 length equals 13 residues. V gave up 1 base and J gave up 3 bases, with 7 bases separating them. The V gene's germline CDR1 is SGHTA and CDR2 FQGNSA. Written as DNA, the CDR3 is TGTGCCAGCAGCTTAGATCCAGTCTACGAGCAGTACTTC. Its translation is CASSLDPVYEQYF. Drawing the rest from reference TRBV7-2 and TRBJ2-7, the complete variable domain is GAGVSQSPSNKVTEKGKDVELRCDPISGHTALYWYRQSLGQGLEFLIYFQGNSAPDKSGLPSDRFSAERTGGSVSTLTIQRTQQEDSAVYLCASSLDPVYEQYFGPGTRLTVT.

The V call is TRBV6-5, the J call TRBJ2-5; 7 bases fit TRBD1. Germline CDR1 and CDR2: MNHEY and SVGAGI. This CDR3 has 12 residues. Trimming at V came to 11 bases and at J to 3 bases, leaving 6 bases not matched to a gene. CDR3 nucleotides: TGTGCCGCCGGCGACAGGGAAGAGACCCAGTACTTC. Its protein is CAAGDREETQYF.

To note about this clone: Mismatch with germline at one junction end may stem from a read error. V gene TRBV2 combines with J gene TRBJ2-3, with D tentatively TRBD1 (5 bases). There are 17 residues in the CDR3. Per germline, CDR1 SNHLY and CDR2 FYNNEI. The CDR3 nucleotides read TGTGCCAGCCGTGATGGGGTGGGGCACCCTAGCACAGATACGCAGTATTTT. Translated, it gives CASRDGVGHPSTDTQYF.

The rearrangement joins TRBV7-3 to TRBJ2-7; D is unclear. Germline CDR1 and CDR2: SGHTA and FQGTGA. V shed 5 bases and J shed 5 bases, with 10 bases lying between them. This CDR3 region has 12 residues. DNA of the CDR3: TGTGCCAGCAGCCCCGAGGTCGACGAGCAGTACTTC. Translated: CASSPEVDEQYF.

The genes are TRBV7-3 and TRBJ2-1, with 13 bases aligning to TRBD2. V shed 5 bases, J shed 7 bases, and the junction held 8 bases outside the gene matches. Per the germline V gene, CDR1 is SGHTA and CDR2 is FQGTGA. The CDR3 runs 16 residues. The CDR3 bases are TGTGCCAGCAGCCTCTCCGGGACTAGCGGGGTTAATGAGCAGTTCTTC. Amino acid sequence: CASSLSGTSGVNEQFF.

The chain carries TRBV16 and TRBJ1-1; D is possibly TRBD1 (5 bases). Deletions cut 5 bases from V and 3 bases from J, with 10 bases between. The CDR3 consists of 13 residues. Germline V lookup: CDR1 KGHSY, CDR2 FQNENV. The CDR3 spells CASSSTGDTEAFF. The DNA for the CDR3 is TGTGCCAGCAGCAGTACGGGGGACACTGAAGCTTTCTTT.

The rearrangement joins TRBV5-4 to TRBJ2-7, with TRBD2 matching over 14 bases. CDR1 SGHNT and CDR2 YYREEE come from the germline V gene (reference sequence). V dropped 4 bases and J dropped 0; count of bases not matched to a gene: 3. The CDR3 is 16 residues long. CDR3: CASSGGLAGASYEQYF. The CDR3 DNA sequence: TGTGCCAGCAGCGGGGGACTAGCGGGAGCCTCCTACGAGCAGTACTTC. The full variable domain, with the rest looked up from reference TRBV5-4 and TRBJ2-7, is ETGVTQSPTHLIKTRGQQVTLRCSSQSGHNTVSWYQQALGQGPQFIFQYYREEENGRGNFPPRFSGLQFPNYSSELNVNALELDDSALYLCASSGGLAGASYEQYFGPGTRLTVT.

This chain connects TRBV10-3 to TRBJ1-2; 8 positions agree with TRBD1. Germline CDR1 and CDR2: ENHRY and SYGVKD. After removal of 3 bases from V and 8 bases from J, the junction contained 14 bases not matched to a gene. The CDR3 is 16 residues long. CDR3 residues: CAISDMNRGAHEGYTF. The CDR3 DNA is TGTGCCATCAGTGATATGAACAGGGGGGCGCATGAGGGCTACACCTTC.

The V call is TRBV2, the J call TRBJ2-5, with a possible D match to TRBD2 (6 bases). V was shortened by 6 bases and J by 1 base, with 21 bases between the two germline ends. CDR1 is SNHLY and CDR2 is FYNNEI in the germline V gene. The CDR3 contains 17 residues. CDR3 region: CASRSWSLAEIQETQYF. Written as DNA, the CDR3 is TGTGCCAGCAGATCCTGGTCACTAGCCGAGATCCAAGAGACCCAGTACTTC.

The rearrangement joins TRBV5-4 to TRBJ2-2, with 7 positions matching TRBD2. The CDR3 is 14 residues long. CDR1 and CDR2 (germline): SGHNT, YYREEE (reference sequence). Trimming removed 4 bases from V and 3 bases from J; junction bases left unmatched: 3. The chain's CDR3 is CASSPRGDTGELFF. CDR3 coding DNA: TGTGCCAGCAGCCCCCGGGGGGACACCGGGGAGCTGTTTTTT.